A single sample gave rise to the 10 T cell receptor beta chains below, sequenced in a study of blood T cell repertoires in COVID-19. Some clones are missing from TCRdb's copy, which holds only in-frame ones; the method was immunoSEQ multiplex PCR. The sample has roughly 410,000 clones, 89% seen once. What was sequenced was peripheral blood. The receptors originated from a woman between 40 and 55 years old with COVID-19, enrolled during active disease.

The CDR3 DNA reads TGTGCCAGCAGCTCGTTAGCGGGTGCGTCAGATACGCAGTATTTT. As protein: CASSSLAGASDTQYF. The V gene is TRBV7-6, the J gene TRBJ2-3, with TRBD2 matching over 7 bases. V was pared by 4 bases and J by 4 bases, with 8 bases of the junction left unmatched. Germline V CDR1 and CDR2: SGHVS, FNYEAQ. CDR3 size: 15 residues. The full variable domain, in which reference TRBV7-6 and TRBJ2-3 provide the parts outside the CDR3, is GAGVSQSPRYKVTKRGQDVALRCDPISGHVSLYWYRQALGQGPEFLTYFNYEAQQDKSGLPNDRFSAERPEGSISTLTIQRTEQRDSAMYRCASSSLAGASDTQYFGPGTRLTVL.

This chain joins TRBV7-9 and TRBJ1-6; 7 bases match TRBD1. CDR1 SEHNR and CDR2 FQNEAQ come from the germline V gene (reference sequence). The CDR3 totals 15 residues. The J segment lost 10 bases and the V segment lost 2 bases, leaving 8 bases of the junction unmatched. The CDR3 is CASSLTQGRKSPLHF. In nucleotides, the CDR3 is TGTGCCAGCAGCTTAACACAGGGGAGGAAATCACCCCTCCACTTT. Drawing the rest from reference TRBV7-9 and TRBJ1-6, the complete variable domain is DTGVSQNPRHKITKRGQNVTFRCDPISEHNRLYWYRQTLGQGPEFLTYFQNEAQLEKSRLLSDRFSAERPKGSFSTLEIQRTEQGDSAMYLCASSLTQGRKSPLHFGNGTRLTVT.

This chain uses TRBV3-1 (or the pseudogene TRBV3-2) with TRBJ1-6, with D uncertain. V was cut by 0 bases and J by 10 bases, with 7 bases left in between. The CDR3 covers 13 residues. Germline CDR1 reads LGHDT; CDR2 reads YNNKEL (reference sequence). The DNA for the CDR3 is TGTGCCAGCAGCCAAGAAAGAGGCTCACCCCTCCACTTT. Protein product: CASSQERGSPLHF.

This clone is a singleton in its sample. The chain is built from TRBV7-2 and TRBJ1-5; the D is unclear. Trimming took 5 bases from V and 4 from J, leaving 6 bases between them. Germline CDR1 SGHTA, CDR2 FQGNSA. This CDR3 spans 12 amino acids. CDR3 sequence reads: CASSEYNQPQHF. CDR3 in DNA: TGTGCCAGCAGCGAGTATAATCAGCCCCAGCATTTT.

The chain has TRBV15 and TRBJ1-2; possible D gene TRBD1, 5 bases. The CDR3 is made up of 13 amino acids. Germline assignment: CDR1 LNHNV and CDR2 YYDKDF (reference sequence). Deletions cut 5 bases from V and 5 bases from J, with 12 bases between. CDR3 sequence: CATSGQGQYGYTF. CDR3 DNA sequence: TGTGCCACCAGCGGCCAGGGTCAGTATGGCTACACCTTC.

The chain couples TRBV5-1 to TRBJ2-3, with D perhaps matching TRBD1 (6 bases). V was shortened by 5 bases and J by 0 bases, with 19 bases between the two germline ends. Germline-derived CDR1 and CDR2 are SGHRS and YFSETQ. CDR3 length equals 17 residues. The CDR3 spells CASRQAGTRTSTDTQYF. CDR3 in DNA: TGCGCCAGCAGACAAGCCGGGACACGTACTAGCACAGATACGCAGTATTTT.

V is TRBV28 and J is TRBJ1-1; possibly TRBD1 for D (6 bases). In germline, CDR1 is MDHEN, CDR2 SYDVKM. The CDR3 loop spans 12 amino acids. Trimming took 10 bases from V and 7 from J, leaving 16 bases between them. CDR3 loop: CAIQDRTLEAFF. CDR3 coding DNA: TGTGCCATCCAGGACAGAACCCTTGAAGCTTTCTTT.

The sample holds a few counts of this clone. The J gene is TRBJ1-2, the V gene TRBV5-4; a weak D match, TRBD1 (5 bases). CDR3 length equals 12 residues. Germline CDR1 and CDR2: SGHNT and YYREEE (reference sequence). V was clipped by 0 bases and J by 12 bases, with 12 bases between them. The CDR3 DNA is TGTGCCAGCAGCTTGGCCGCAGGGCAGGACACCTTC. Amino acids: CASSLAAGQDTF.

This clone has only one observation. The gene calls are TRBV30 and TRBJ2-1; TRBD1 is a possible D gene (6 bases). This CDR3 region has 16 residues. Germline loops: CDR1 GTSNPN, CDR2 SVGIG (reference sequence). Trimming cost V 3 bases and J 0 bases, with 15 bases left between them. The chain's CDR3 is CAWRRPGTTSYNEQFF. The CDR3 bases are TGTGCCTGGAGGAGGCCCGGGACAACCTCCTACAATGAGCAGTTCTTC.

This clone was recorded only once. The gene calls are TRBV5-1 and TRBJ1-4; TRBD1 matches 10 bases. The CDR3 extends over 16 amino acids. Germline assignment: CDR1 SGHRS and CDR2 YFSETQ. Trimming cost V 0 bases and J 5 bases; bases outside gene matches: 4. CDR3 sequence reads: CASSLVGTGANEKLFF. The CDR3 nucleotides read TGCGCCAGCAGCTTGGTAGGGACAGGGGCGAATGAAAAACTGTTTTTT.